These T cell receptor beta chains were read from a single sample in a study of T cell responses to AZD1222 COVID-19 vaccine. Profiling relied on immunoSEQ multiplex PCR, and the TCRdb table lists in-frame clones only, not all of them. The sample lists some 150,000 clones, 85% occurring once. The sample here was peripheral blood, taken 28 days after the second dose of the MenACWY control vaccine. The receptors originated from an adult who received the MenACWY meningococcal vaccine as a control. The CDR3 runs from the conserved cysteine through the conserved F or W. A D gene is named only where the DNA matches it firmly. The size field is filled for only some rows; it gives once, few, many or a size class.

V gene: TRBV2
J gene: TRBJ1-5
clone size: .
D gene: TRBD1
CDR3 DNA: TGTGCCAGCAGTGAATTTCTCTGGCTGGGACAGCTTTCGAGTCAGCCCCAGCATTTT
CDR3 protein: CASSEFLWLGQLSSQPQHF

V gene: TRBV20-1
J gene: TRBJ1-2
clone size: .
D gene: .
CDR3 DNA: TGCATTGGGAAACAGATCTATGGCTACACCTTC
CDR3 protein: CIGKQIYGYTF

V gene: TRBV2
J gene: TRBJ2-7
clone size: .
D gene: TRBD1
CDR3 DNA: TGTGCCAGCACCAGACAGGGCGGCTACGAGCAGTACTTC
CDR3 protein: CASTRQGGYEQYF

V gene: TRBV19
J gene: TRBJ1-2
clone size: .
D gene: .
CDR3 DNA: TGTGCCAGTACGGCCGGCGGGAAACCAACGGTATATGGCTACACCTTC
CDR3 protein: CASTAGGKPTVYGYTF

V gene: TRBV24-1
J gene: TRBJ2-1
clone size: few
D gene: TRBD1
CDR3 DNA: TGTGCCACCAGTGATCTAGGGACAGGGGGCGCGCCGGATGAGCAGTTCTTC
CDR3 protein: CATSDLGTGGAPDEQFF

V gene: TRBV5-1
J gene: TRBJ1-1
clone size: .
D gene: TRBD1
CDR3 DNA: TGCGCCAGCAGCCCTTACGGGACAGATAACACTGAAGCTTTCTTT
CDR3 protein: CASSPYGTDNTEAFF

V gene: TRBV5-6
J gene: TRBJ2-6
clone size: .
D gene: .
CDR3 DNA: TGTGCCAGCAGCCCCAGAAGGGGCGTCCTGACTTTC
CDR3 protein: CASSPRRGVLTF

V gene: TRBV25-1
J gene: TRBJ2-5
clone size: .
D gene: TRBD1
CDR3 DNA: TGTGCCAGCAGTGAACCGGGACAGGGGGCAAAGACCCAGTACTTC
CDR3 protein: CASSEPGQGAKTQYF

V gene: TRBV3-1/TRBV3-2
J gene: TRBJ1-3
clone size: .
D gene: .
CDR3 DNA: TGTGCCAGCAGCCGAGGGGTCCTCTCTGGAAACACCATATATTTT
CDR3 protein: CASSRGVLSGNTIYF

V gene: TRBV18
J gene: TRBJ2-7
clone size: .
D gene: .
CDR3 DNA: TGTGCCAGCTCACCTGCGAGGGTCTACGAGCAGTACTTC
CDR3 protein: CASSPARVYEQYF

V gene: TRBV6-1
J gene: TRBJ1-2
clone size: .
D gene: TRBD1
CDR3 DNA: TGTGCCAGCAGTGGCTCAGGGACAGGGGCTCTCGCCGATTATGGCTACACCTTC
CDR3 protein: CASSGSGTGALADYGYTF

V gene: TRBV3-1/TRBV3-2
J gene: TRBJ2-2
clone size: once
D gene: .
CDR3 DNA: TGTGCCAGCAGCCAAGCCCACACCGGGGAGCTGTTTTTT
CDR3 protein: CASSQAHTGELFF

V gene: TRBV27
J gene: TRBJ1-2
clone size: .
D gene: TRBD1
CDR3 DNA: TGTGCCAGCAGTCTCCGGGACAGGGACTATGGCTACACCTTC
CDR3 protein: CASSLRDRDYGYTF

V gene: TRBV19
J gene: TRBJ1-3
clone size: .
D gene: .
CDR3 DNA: TGTGCCAGTAGTATGTATGAGAGCTCTGGAAACACCATATATTTT
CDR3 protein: CASSMYESSGNTIYF

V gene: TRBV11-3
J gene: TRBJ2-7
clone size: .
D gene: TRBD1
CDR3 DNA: TGTGCCAGCAGTTTAGAGACAGGGGATTTTAACGAGCAGTACTTC
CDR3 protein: CASSLETGDFNEQYF

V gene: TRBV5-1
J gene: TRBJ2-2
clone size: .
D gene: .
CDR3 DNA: TGCGCCAGCAGCTCAAGTCGTGGGAGATACACCGGGGAGCTGTTTTTT
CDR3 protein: CASSSSRGRYTGELFF

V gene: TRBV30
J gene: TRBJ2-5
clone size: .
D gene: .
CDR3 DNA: TGTGCCTGGAATACCGAAGAGACCCAGTACTTC
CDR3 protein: CAWNTEETQYF

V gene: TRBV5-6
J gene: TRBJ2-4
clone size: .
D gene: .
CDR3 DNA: TGTGCCAGCAGCTTTCCGACTGGCGGCAAAAACATTCAGTACTTC
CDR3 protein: CASSFPTGGKNIQYF

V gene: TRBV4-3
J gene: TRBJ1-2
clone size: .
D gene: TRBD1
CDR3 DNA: TGCGCCAGCAGCCACCACGGACAGGGCGGCTATGGCTACACCTTC
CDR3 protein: CASSHHGQGGYGYTF

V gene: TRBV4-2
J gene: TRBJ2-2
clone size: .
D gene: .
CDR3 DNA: TGTGCCAGCAGCCATGCCGGGACTCAGGGCACCGGGGAGCTGTTTTTT
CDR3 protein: CASSHAGTQGTGELFF

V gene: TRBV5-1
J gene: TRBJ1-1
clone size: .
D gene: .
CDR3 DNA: TGCGCCAGCAGCCCGGGGCACAGGGTGGAGATCTCTGAAGCTTTCTTT
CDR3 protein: CASSPGHRVEISEAFF

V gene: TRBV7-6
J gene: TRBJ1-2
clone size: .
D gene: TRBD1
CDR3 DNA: TGTGCCAGCAGCTTACTTCATACAGGGGGCGATTTCTCATCTGGCTACACCTTC
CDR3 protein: CASSLLHTGGDFSSGYTF

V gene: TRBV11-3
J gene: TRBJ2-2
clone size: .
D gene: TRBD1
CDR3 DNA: TGTGCCAGCAGCTCAAGGGGGACAGTATGGTACGGGGAGCTGTTTTTT
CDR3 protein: CASSSRGTVWYGELFF

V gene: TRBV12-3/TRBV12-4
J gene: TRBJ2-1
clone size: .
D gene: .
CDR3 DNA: TGTGCCAGCAGGACATCCTCTGAGCAGTTCTTC
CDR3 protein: CASRTSSEQFF

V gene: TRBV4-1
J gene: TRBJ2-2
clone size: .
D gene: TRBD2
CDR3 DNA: TGCGCCAGCAGCCTGGCGGGGGGAAACACCGGGGAGCTGTTTTTT
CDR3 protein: CASSLAGGNTGELFF

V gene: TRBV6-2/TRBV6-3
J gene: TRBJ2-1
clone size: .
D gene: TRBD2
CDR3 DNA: TGTGCCAGCAGTTACGCTAGCGGGAGGGGGAGCTCCTACAATGAGCAGTTCTTC
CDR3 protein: CASSYASGRGSSYNEQFF

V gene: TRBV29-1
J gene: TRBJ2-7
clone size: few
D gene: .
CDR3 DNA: TGCAGCGTCTTATATACAGGGCTCTCCCCCTACGAGCAGTACTTC
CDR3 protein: CSVLYTGLSPYEQYF

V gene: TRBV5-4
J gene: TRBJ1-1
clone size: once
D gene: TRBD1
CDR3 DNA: TGTGCCAGCAGCTCGGACAGGATCTTGAACACTGAAGCTTTCTTT
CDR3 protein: CASSSDRILNTEAFF

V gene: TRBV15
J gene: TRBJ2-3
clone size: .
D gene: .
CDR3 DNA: TGTGCCACCAGCCTCCCACAGGGTGTGGATACGCAGTATTTT
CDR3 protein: CATSLPQGVDTQYF

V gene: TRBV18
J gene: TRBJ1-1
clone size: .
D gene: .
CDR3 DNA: TGTGCCAGCTCACCTAGTTTACGGGAGAACACTGAAGCTTTCTTT
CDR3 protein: CASSPSLRENTEAFF

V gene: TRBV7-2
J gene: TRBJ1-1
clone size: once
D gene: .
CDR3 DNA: TGTGCCAGCAGCTTACAGGGTATCGGCACTGAAGCTTTCTTT
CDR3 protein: CASSLQGIGTEAFF

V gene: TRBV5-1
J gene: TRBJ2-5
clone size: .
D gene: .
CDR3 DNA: TGCGCCAGCAGCTTAAGGGCCGTAGGCCAAGAGACCCAGTACTTC
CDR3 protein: CASSLRAVGQETQYF

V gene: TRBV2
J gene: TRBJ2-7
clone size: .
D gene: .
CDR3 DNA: TGTGCCAGCAGTGAGGGTTCCTACTACGAGCAGTACTTC
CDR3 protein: CASSEGSYYEQYF

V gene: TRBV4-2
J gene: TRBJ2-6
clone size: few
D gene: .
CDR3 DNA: TGTGCCAGCAGCCAAGAGAGGGATGGGGCCAACGTCCTGACTTTC
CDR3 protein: CASSQERDGANVLTF

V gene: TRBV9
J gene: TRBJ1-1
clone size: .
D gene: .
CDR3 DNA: TGTGCCAGCAGCGTAGCCCCCAGCCTCCCTGAAGCTTTCTTT
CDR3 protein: CASSVAPSLPEAFF

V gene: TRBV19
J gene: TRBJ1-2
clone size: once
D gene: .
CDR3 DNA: TGTGCCAGTAGTCTGGGGACCGGCTATGGCTACACCTTC
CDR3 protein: CASSLGTGYGYTF

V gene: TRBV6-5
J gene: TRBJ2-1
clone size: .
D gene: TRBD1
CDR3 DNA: TGTGCCAGCAGAGCAGACAGGGTTCCCTACAATGAGCAGTTCTTC
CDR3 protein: CASRADRVPYNEQFF

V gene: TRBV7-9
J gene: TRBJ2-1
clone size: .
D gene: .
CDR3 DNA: TGTGCCAGCAGCTTAGGTCTCAGGGGCAATGAGCAGTTCTTC
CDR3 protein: CASSLGLRGNEQFF

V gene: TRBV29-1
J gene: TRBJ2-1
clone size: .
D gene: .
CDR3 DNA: TGCAGCGGACAGTATGACCGGACCTACAATGAGCAGTTCTTC
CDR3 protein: CSGQYDRTYNEQFF

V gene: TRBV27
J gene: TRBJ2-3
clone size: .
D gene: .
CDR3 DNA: TGTGCCAGCAGGCCTAGCGGCACAGATACGCAGTATTTT
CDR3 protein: CASRPSGTDTQYF

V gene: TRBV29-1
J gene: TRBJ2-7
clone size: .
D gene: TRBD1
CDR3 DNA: TGCAGCGTTGAGGGACAGGGGCTCTACGAGCAGTACTTC
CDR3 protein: CSVEGQGLYEQYF

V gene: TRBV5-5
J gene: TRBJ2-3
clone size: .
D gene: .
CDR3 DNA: TGTGCCAGCAGCTTGTTGCTGTCTAGCACAGATACGCAGTATTTT
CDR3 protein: CASSLLLSSTDTQYF

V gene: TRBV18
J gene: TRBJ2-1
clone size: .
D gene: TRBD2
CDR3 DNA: TGTGCCAGCCCGCTGGCGGGGGGGCCTTATGAAGAGCAGTTCTTC
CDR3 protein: CASPLAGGPYEEQFF

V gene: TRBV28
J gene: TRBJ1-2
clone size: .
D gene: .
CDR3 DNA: TGTGCCAGCAGTTTCTCGGGACAAAAAGTCTATGGCTACACCTTC
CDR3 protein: CASSFSGQKVYGYTF

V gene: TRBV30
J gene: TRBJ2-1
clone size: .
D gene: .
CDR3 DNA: TGTGCCTTGCTACCGGTGACAGGCCACAATGAGCAGTTCTTC
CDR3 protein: CALLPVTGHNEQFF

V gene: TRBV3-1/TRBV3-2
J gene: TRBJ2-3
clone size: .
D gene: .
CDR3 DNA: TGTGCCAGCAGCCAAGACCGGGCCGGGTTGGATACGCAGTATTTT
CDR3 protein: CASSQDRAGLDTQYF

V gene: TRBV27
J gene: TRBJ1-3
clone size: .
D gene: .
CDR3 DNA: TGTGCCAGCAGTTTCATCAGGGGAAACACCATATATTTT
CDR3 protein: CASSFIRGNTIYF

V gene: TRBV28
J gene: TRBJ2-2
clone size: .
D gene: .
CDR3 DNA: TGTGCCAGCAGTTCACACACCGGGGAGCTGTTTTTT
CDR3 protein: CASSSHTGELFF

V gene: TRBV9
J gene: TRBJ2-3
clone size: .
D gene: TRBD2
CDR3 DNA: TGTGCCAGCAGCGTAGCGGGAGGGGATACGCAGTATTTT
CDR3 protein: CASSVAGGDTQYF

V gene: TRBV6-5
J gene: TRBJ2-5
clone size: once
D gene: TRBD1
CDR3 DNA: TGTGCCAGCAGTTTCGCCTCCGGGACAGAAGAGACCCAGTACTTC
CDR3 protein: CASSFASGTEETQYF

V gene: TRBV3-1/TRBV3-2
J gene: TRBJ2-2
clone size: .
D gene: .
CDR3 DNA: TGTGCCAGCAGCCAAGACGGCGGGGCGACCGGGGAGCTGTTTTTT
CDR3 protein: CASSQDGGATGELFF

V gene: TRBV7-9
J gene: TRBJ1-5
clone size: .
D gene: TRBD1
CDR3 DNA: TGTGCCAGCAGCTTAGTAGACAGGGATCAGCCCCAGCATTTT
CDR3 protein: CASSLVDRDQPQHF

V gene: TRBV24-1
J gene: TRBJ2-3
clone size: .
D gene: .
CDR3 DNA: TGTGCCACCAGTGACCCCGGGACGGACACAGATACGCAGTATTTT
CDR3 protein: CATSDPGTDTDTQYF

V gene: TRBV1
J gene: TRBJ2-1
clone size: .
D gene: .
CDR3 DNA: TGCACCAGCAGCCCTTCCCCAGCGGGGCTTGCCCCCTCCCAGTTCTTC
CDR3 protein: CTSSPSPAGLAPSQFF

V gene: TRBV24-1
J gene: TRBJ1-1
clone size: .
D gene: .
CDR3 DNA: TGTGCCACCAGTGATGCCCGGTCGGATTCTCTGGGGAACACTGAAGCTTTCTTT
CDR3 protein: CATSDARSDSLGNTEAFF

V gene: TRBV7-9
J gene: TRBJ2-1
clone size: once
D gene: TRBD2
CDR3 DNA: TGTGCCAGCAGCCAGACTAGCGGGAGCCCAGGGTTCTTC
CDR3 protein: CASSQTSGSPGFF

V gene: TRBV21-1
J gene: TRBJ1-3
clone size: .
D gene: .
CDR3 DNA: TGTGCCAGCAGGCGGGGAACCGGAAACACCATATATTTT
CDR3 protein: CASRRGTGNTIYF

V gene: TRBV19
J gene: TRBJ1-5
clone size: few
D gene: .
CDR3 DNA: TGTGCCAGTAGTATCGGGCAGGGGTATGATCAGCCCCAGCATTTT
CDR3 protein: CASSIGQGYDQPQHF